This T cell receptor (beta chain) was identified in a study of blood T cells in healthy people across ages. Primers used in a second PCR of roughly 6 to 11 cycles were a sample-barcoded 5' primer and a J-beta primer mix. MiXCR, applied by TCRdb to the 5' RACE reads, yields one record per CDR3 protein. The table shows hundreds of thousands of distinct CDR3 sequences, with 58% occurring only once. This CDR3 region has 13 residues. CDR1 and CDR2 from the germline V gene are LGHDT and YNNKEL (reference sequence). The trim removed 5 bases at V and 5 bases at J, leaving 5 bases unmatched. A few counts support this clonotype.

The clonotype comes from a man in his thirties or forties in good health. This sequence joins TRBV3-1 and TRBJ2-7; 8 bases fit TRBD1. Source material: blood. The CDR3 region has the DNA TGTGCCAGCAGCTGGACAGGGATCCACGAGCAGTACTTC. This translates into CASSWTGIHEQYF.